The 20 T cell receptor beta chains below come from one sample, sequenced in a study of T cell repertoires in cytomegalovirus infection. TCRdb re-analysed the reads in MiXCR, keeping a single row per CDR3 protein. The sample yields about a million distinct CDR3 sequences, 31% seen once. Their antigens are not known. The source was cultured CD8+ T cells from PBMCs, collected from culture after CMV antigen stimulation. These receptors were taken from a human donor in good health (CMV status not recorded). Some clones in this sample may be carry-over from other donors' samples.

Many counts were recorded for this clonotype. The chain combines TRBV12-3 or TRBV12-4 with TRBJ2-1; 7 bases line up with TRBD1. V dropped 6 bases and J dropped 0; count of bases not matched to a gene: 5. The CDR3 runs to 15 residues. CDR3 nucleotide sequence: TGTGCCAGCAGCCTTGACAGGGCCTCCTACAATGAGCAGTTCTTC. Its protein product is CASSLDRASYNEQFF.

This clonotype turned up a few times. This sequence joins TRBV2 and TRBJ1-4; unclear D gene. Germline values: CDR1 SNHLY, CDR2 FYNNEI. This CDR3 is built from 14 residues. V dropped 7 bases and J dropped 0 bases, with 9 bases sitting between them. The CDR3 nucleotides read TGTGCCAGCAACCACGGGGCAACTAATGAAAAACTGTTTTTT. It specifies CASNHGATNEKLFF.

The table lists this clonotype with a few counts. The chain recombines TRBV2 with TRBJ1-1; D unclear. The CDR3 totals 14 residues. Trimming left V 0 bases short and J 7 bases short, with 12 bases between. The V gene's germline CDR1 is SNHLY and CDR2 FYNNEI. CDR3 loop: CASSEAVLTREAFF. CDR3 sequence (DNA): TGTGCCAGCAGTGAAGCGGTCCTCACTCGTGAAGCTTTCTTT.

The gene calls are TRBV6-2 or TRBV6-3 and TRBJ1-1, with 7 bases identical to TRBD1. V lost 1 base and J lost 3; bases outside the gene matches: 5. The CDR3 loop spans 15 amino acids. CDR1 and CDR2 (germline): MNHEY, SVGEGT. CDR3 sequence reads: CASSYLRQGDTEAFF. CDR3 nucleotides: TGTGCCAGCAGTTACTTACGGCAGGGGGACACTGAAGCTTTCTTT.

The chain carries TRBV13 and TRBJ1-2; no clear D gene. Trimming removed 1 base from V and 4 bases from J, with 13 bases in between. The CDR3 length is 15 residues. The germline gives CDR1 PRHDT, CDR2 FYEKMQ (reference sequence). CDR3 bases: TGTGCCAGCAGCTTAGACCAAGCCTCCCTCTATGGCTACACCTTC. Translation gives CASSLDQASLYGYTF.

The chain couples TRBV19 to TRBJ1-6, with 8 bases identical to TRBD1. CDR1 and CDR2 (germline): LNHDA, SQIVND (reference sequence). Losses at the gene ends were 5 bases for V and 6 bases for J; bases not matched to a gene: 6. This CDR3 has 15 residues. CDR3 DNA: TGTGCCAGTAGTCCAAGCAGGGGGCCTAATTCACCCCTCCACTTT. This sequence encodes CASSPSRGPNSPLHF.

This clonotype was recorded many times. The genes are TRBV7-9 and TRBJ2-2, with a weak D call TRBD2 (5 bases). Germline lookup yields CDR1 SEHNR and CDR2 FQNEAQ (reference sequence). V lost 11 bases and J 4 bases, leaving 23 bases between the germline ends. CDR3 length: 16 residues. As DNA, the CDR3 is TGTGCCCTCCGGCGAGTAGATGTTCGGGGCACCGGGGAGCTGTTTTTT. Amino acids: CALRRVDVRGTGELFF.

The chain recombines TRBV18 with TRBJ2-3; 11 positions agree with TRBD2. The CDR3 has 16 amino acids. CDR1 is KGHSH, CDR2 LQKENI, per germline. V was clipped by 0 bases and J by 4 bases; unmatched bases: 3. The CDR3 sequence: CASSPPTSGEADTQYF. The DNA of the CDR3 is TGTGCCAGCTCACCACCGACTAGCGGGGAAGCAGATACGCAGTATTTT. The full variable domain, rest sourced from reference TRBV18 and TRBJ2-3, is NAGVMQNPRHLVRRRGQEARLRCSPMKGHSHVYWYRQLPEEGLKFMVYLQKENIIDESGMPKERFSAEFPKEGPSILRIQQVVRGDSAAYFCASSPPTSGEADTQYFGPGTRLTVL.

This clonotype was counted once. V usage is TRBV5-1 and J usage is TRBJ2-1; a possible D gene is TRBD1 (5 bases). Germline CDR1 and CDR2: SGHRS and YFSETQ. V lost 7 bases, J lost 3 bases, and 14 bases lay in between. The CDR3 is made up of 14 amino acids. In nucleotides, the CDR3 is TGCGCCAGCTCGGACACGTCCCGCTACAATGAGCAGTTCTTC. It translates to CASSDTSRYNEQFF.

The V call is TRBV4-3, the J call TRBJ2-2, with 9 bases that match TRBD2. With 0 bases clipped from V and 3 bases from J, the junction kept 2 bases outside the gene matches. CDR3 length: 16 amino acids. CDR1 is LGHNA and CDR2 is YSLEER in the germline V gene. The CDR3 DNA is TGCGCCAGCAGCCAAGAGCGGGGGGGCCACACCGGGGAGCTGTTTTTT. Its translation is CASSQERGGHTGELFF.

This clonotype has only a few counts. The rearrangement uses TRBV4-1 and TRBJ1-1, with D hard to call. The CDR3 consists of 14 residues. V was cut by 0 bases and J by 1 base, with 6 bases left in between. Germline assignment: CDR1 MGHRA and CDR2 YSYEKL. CDR3 residues: CASSQDSANTEAFF. The CDR3 bases are TGCGCCAGCAGCCAAGACTCCGCGAACACTGAAGCTTTCTTT.

This clonotype has at least ten counts. The CDR3 DNA reads as TGTGCCAGCAGTTATCCGGGGTCCACCGGGGAGCTGTTTTTT. This codes for CASSYPGSTGELFF. The chain employs TRBV6-5 and TRBJ2-2, with D perhaps matching TRBD2 (5 bases). The length of the CDR3 is 14 residues. V was clipped by 3 bases and J by 4 bases, with 9 bases between them. CDR1 MNHEY and CDR2 SVGAGI come from the germline V gene.

The chain employs TRBV7-9 and TRBJ1-2; D unresolved. Germline loops: CDR1 SEHNR, CDR2 FQNEAQ (reference sequence). This CDR3 has 13 amino acids. V was pared by 1 base and J by 8 bases, with 11 bases between. For the CDR3, the DNA is TGTGCCAGCAGCTTAGAACTGTGGAGAGGCTACACCTTC. This encodes CASSLELWRGYTF.

The chain recombines TRBV6-5 with TRBJ1-2; TRBD1 matches 9 bases. Germline assignment: CDR1 MNHEY and CDR2 SVGAGI. The ends lost 0 bases at V and 8 bases at J; junction bases unmatched: 10. The CDR3 has 16 residues. The DNA of the CDR3 is TGTGCCAGCAGTTACTCCGGGACAGGGCTGGGAAAAGGCTACACCTTC. It codes for CASSYSGTGLGKGYTF.

This clonotype was detected a few times. The CDR3 DNA reads TGTGCCAGCAGCCTTCAGACAGGGGGAACGGAGACCCAGTACTTC. It yields the protein CASSLQTGGTETQYF. The rearrangement joins TRBV7-9 to TRBJ2-5; 9 positions match TRBD1. The ends lost 5 bases at V and 5 bases at J; junction bases unmatched: 9. Germline V lookup: CDR1 SEHNR, CDR2 FQNEAQ (reference sequence). The CDR3 is 15 residues long.

This clonotype was seen repeatedly, ten times or more. The rearrangement joins TRBV7-9 to TRBJ1-2; 8 bases align to TRBD1. Losses at the gene ends were 3 bases for V and 6 bases for J; bases not matched to a gene: 6. Looked up from germline, CDR1 is SEHNR and CDR2 is FQNEAQ (reference sequence). The CDR3 is 14 amino acids. The CDR3: CASSFGQGADGYTF. CDR3 coding DNA: TGTGCCAGCAGCTTTGGGCAGGGGGCGGATGGCTACACCTTC. Based on the CDR3 plus reference TRBV7-9 and TRBJ1-2, the full variable domain is DTGVSQNPRHKITKRGQNVTFRCDPISEHNRLYWYRQTLGQGPEFLTYFQNEAQLEKSRLLSDRFSAERPKGSFSTLEIQRTEQGDSAMYLCASSFGQGADGYTFGSGTRLTVV.

This clonotype has a handful of counts. The chain is built from TRBV29-1 and TRBJ1-2; D might be TRBD1 (5 bases). V shed 0 bases and J shed 8 bases, with 16 bases lying between them. Per the germline V gene, CDR1 is SQVTM and CDR2 is ANQGSEA. The CDR3 totals 14 residues. DNA for the CDR3: TGCAGCGTTGAAGATAGGAAGGGGCCGTCAGGCTACACCTTC. Protein sequence: CSVEDRKGPSGYTF.

This clonotype was detected many times. This chain uses TRBV7-9 with TRBJ1-2; 8 positions agree with TRBD1. Trimming at V came to 5 bases and at J to 0 bases, leaving 8 bases not matched to a gene. The V gene's germline CDR1 is SEHNR and CDR2 FQNEAQ (reference sequence). The CDR3 has 16 residues. The CDR3 loop is CASSHTGQDPNYGYTF. The DNA of the CDR3 is TGTGCCAGCAGCCACACGGGACAGGATCCTAACTATGGCTACACCTTC. Based on the CDR3 plus reference TRBV7-9 and TRBJ1-2, the full variable domain is DTGVSQNPRHKITKRGQNVTFRCDPISEHNRLYWYRQTLGQGPEFLTYFQNEAQLEKSRLLSDRFSAERPKGSFSTLEIQRTEQGDSAMYLCASSHTGQDPNYGYTFGSGTRLTVV.

As to this clonotype: With a much larger clone just one base away, this may be a read error. V usage is TRBV12-3 or TRBV12-4 and J usage is TRBJ2-3, with a possible D match to TRBD1 (5 bases). The CDR3 contains 15 residues. The CDR3 DNA is TGTGTCAGCAGTAACCGACAGACCTACACAGATACGCAGTATTTT. It specifies CVSSNRQTYTDTQYF.

This clonotype has more than one count but fewer than ten. The rearrangement joins TRBV7-9 to TRBJ2-5; no firm D call. Germline-derived CDR1 and CDR2 are SEHNR and FQNEAQ (reference sequence). The CDR3 is 12 amino acids. The V and J ends lost 5 bases and 3 bases respectively, with 7 bases between them. CDR3 amino acids: CASSVQKETQYF. Written as DNA, the CDR3 is TGTGCCAGCAGCGTTCAAAAAGAGACCCAGTACTTC.